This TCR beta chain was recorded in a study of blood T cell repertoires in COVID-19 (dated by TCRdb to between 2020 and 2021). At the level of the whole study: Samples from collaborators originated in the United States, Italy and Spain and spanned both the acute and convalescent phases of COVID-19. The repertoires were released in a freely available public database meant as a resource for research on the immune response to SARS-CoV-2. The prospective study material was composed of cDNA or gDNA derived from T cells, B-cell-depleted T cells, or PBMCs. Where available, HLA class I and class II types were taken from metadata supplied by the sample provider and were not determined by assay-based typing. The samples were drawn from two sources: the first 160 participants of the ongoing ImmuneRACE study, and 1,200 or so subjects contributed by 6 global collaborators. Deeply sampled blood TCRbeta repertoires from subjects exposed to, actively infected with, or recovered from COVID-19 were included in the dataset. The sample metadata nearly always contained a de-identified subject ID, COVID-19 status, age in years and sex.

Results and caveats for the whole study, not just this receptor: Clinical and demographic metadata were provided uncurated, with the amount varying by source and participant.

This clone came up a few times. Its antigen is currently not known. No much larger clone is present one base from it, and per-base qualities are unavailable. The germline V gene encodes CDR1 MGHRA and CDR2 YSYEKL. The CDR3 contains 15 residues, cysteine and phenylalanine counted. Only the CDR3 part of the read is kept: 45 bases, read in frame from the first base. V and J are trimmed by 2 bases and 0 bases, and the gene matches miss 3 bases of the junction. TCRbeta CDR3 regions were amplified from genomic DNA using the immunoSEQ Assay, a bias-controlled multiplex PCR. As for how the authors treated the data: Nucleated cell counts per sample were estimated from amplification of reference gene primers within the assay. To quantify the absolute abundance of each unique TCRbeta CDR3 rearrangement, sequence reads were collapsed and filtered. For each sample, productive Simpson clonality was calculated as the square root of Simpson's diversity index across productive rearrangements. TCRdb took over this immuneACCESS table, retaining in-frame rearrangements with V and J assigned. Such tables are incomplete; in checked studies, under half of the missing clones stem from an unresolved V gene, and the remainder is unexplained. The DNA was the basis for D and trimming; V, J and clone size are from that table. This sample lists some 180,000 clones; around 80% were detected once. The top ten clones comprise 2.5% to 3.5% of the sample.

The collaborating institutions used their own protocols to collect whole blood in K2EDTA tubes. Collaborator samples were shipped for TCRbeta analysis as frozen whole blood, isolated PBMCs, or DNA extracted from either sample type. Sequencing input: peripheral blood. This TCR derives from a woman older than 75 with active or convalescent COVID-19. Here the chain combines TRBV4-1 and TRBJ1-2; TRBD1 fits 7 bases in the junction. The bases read TGCGCCAGCAGCCAAAGACAGGGTCCTAACTATGGCTACACCTTC. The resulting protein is CASSQRQGPNYGYTF.